The source of this T cell receptor beta chain is a study of blood T cell repertoires in COVID-19. For the study at large: The samples span acute and convalescent COVID-19 from the United States, Italy and Spain.

This clone was found once. The CDR3 has 12 residues. Germline V gene sequence: CDR1 LNHDA, CDR2 SQIVND (reference sequence). V gave up 6 bases and J gave up 6 bases, with 9 bases separating them. In the original workflow: Counts of nucleated cells, estimated from reference gene primer amplification, were obtained. The protocol was immunoSEQ multiplex PCR, while the TCRdb copy is restricted to in-frame clones and leaves out a portion. That table furnishes V, J and clone size, whereas the DNA furnished D and trimming. The sample has approximately 200,000 clones, 80% to 90% seen once. The clonotype originates from a man aged 60 to 69 with acute or convalescent COVID-19. The source material was peripheral blood. The V call is TRBV19, the J call TRBJ1-5; no definite D call. The CDR3 reads CASSLRGQPQHF. The CDR3 bases are TGTGCCAGTAGCTTGCGGGGTCAGCCCCAGCATTTT.